Below, 6 T cell receptor beta chains from the same sample are listed, as sequenced in a study of patients and donors after allogeneic stem cell transplantation. MiXCR was run by TCRdb on the RT-PCR reads, yielding one entry per CDR3 protein. The sample lists 800,000 to 1,000,000 distinct CDR3 sequences; roughly 18% were seen once. The sequencing input was blood, either unsorted or a sorted T cell fraction (not recorded which). These receptors came from a human donor who was either an allogeneic HSCT recipient or a stem cell or donor lymphocyte infusion donor (not recorded which). It is not recorded whose cells these are; they may come from a transplant donor.

CDR3 residues: CSARVYIYQETQYF. Here the CDR3 DNA reads TGCAGTGCTAGAGTCTATATATACCAAGAGACCCAGTACTTC. The chain employs TRBV20-1 and TRBJ2-5; the D is unclear. V dropped 1 base and J dropped 0 bases, with 9 bases sitting between them. The CDR3 is 14 amino acids. Germline V CDR1 and CDR2: DFQATT, SNEGSKA (reference sequence).

The rearrangement joins TRBV10-3 to TRBJ2-7; 7 bases line up with TRBD1. Germline CDR1 and CDR2: ENHRY and SYGVKD. The CDR3 length is 14 residues. V gave up 8 bases and J gave up 5 bases; unmatched junction bases: 12. The CDR3: CAIGVTGKGDEQYF. Written as DNA, the CDR3 is TGTGCCATCGGGGTGACAGGGAAGGGGGACGAGCAGTACTTC.

V and J are TRBV12-3 or TRBV12-4 and TRBJ2-1; TRBD2 agrees at 16 bases. V was clipped by 1 base and J by 8 bases; unmatched bases: 2. There are 16 residues in the CDR3. The CDR3 region has the DNA TGTGCCAGCAGTTTAGAGGGACTAGCGGGGGGGGATGAGCAGTTCTTC. Protein product: CASSLEGLAGGDEQFF.

The V and J genes are TRBV30 and TRBJ2-7; D might be TRBD2 (6 bases). Trimming took 4 bases from V and 6 from J, leaving 10 bases between them. The CDR3 runs to 11 residues. Looked up from germline, CDR1 is GTSNPN and CDR2 is SVGIG (reference sequence). DNA of the CDR3: TGTGCCTGGATATACGGGGGCGAGCAGTACTTC. The encoded protein is CAWIYGGEQYF.

This clonotype appeared a few times. The chain couples TRBV12-3 or TRBV12-4 to TRBJ2-1; 7 positions agree with TRBD2. The CDR3 has 15 amino acids. Losses at the gene ends were 2 bases for V and 7 bases for J; bases not matched to a gene: 8. The CDR3 loop reads CASSLFGGSRNEQFF. In DNA, the CDR3 is TGTGCCAGCAGTTTATTTGGCGGGAGTCGGAATGAGCAGTTCTTC.

In this sample, this clonotype turned up many times. This chain links TRBV28 with TRBJ2-5; 8 bases match TRBD1. Trimming removed 4 bases from V and 4 bases from J; junction bases left unmatched: 14. Germline V gene lookup returns CDR1 MDHEN and CDR2 SYDVKM. The CDR3 loop spans 17 amino acids. CDR3 sequence: CASSYPRQGPNRETQYF. The CDR3 coding sequence is TGTGCCAGCAGTTACCCAAGACAGGGGCCAAATCGAGAGACCCAGTACTTC.